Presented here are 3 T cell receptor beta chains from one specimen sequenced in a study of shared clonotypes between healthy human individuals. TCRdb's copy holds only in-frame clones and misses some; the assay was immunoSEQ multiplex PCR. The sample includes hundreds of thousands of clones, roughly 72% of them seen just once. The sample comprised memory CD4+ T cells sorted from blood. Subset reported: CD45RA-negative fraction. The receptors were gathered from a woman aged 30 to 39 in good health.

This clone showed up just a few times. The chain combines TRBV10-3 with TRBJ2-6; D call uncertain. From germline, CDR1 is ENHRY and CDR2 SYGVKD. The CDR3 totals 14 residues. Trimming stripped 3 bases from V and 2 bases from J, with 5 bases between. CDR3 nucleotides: TGTGCCATCAGTGACACCGCTGGGGCCAACGTCCTGACTTTC. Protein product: CAISDTAGANVLTF.

In DNA form, the CDR3 reads TGCGCCAGCAGCTTGGCGAATGAAAAACTGTTTTTT. Amino acids: CASSLANEKLFF. The chain joins TRBV5-1 to TRBJ1-4; no clear D gene. Germline V gives CDR1 SGHRS, CDR2 YFSETQ. Between the trimmed V and J ends, which lost 0 bases and 5 bases, there was a span of 2 bases. This CDR3 has 12 amino acids.

Here the CDR3 reads CAIHGTGYFGDGYTF. CDR3 coding DNA: TGTGCCATCCACGGGACAGGGTATTTCGGCGATGGCTACACCTTC. The J gene is TRBJ1-2, the V gene TRBV28; 9 nucleotides align to TRBD1. The CDR3 consists of 15 residues. Germline V CDR1 and CDR2: MDHEN, SYDVKM. Germline trimming cut 10 bases from V and 6 bases from J; bases unmatched to any gene: 15.